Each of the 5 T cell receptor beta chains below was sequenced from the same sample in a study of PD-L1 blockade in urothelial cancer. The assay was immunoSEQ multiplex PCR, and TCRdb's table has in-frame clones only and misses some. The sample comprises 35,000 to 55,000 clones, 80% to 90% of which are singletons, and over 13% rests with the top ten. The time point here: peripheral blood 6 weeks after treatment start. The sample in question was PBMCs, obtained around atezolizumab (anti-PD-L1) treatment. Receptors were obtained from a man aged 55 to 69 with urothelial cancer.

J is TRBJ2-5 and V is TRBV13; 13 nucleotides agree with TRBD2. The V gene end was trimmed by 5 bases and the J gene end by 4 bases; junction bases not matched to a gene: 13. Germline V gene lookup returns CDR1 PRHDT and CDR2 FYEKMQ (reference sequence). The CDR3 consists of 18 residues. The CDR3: CASSPRTSGGLGGETQYF. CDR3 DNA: TGTGCCAGCAGCCCCCGGACTAGCGGGGGCCTGGGGGGAGAGACCCAGTACTTC. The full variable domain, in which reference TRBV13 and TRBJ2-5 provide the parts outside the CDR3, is AAGVIQSPRHLIKEKRETATLKCYPIPRHDTVYWYQQGPGQDPQFLISFYEKMQSDKGSIPDRFSAQQFSDYHSELNMSSLELGDSALYFCASSPRTSGGLGGETQYFGPGTRLLVL.

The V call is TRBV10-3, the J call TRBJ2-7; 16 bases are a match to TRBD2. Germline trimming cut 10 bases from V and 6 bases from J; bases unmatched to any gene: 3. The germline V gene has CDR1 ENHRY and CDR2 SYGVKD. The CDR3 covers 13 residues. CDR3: CATGTSGGGEQYF. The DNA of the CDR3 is TGTGCCACCGGGACTAGCGGGGGGGGCGAGCAGTACTTC.

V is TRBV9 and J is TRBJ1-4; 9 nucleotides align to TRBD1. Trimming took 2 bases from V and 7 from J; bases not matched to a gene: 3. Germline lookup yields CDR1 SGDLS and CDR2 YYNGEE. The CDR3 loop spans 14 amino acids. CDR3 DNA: TGTGCCAGCAGCGTTGGGACAGGGAGTGAAAAACTGTTTTTT. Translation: CASSVGTGSEKLFF.

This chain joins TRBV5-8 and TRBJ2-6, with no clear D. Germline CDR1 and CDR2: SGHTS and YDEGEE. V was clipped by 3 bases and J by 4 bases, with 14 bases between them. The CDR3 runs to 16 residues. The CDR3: CASSSLTPSGANVLTF. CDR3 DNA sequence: TGTGCCAGCAGCTCTTTGACTCCTTCGGGGGCCAACGTCCTGACTTTC.

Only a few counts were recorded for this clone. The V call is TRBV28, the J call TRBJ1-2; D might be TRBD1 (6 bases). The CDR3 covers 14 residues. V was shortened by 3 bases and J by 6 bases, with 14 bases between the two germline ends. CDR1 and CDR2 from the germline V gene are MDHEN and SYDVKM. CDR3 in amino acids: CASSLGGPGNGYTF. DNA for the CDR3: TGTGCCAGCAGTTTGGGGGGGCCGGGGAATGGCTACACCTTC.